This entry is about one TCR beta chain. No antigen is known for it. Every one of the donors was a healthy Caucasian. The V gene's germline CDR1 is SGHVS and CDR2 FNYEAQ. Trimming took 5 bases from V and 7 from J, leaving 17 bases between them. The CDR3 runs to 14 residues. This record belongs to a study of identical twins. In TCRdb, the 5' RACE reads were re-called with MiXCR into one record per CDR3 protein. The table has hundreds of thousands of distinct CDR3 sequences, approximately 13% seen once. Study-wide results and caveats: There were fewer insertions in abundant cord blood beta clonotypes, but memory repertoires showed no such pattern. Conclusions were drawn cross-sectionally by statistical analysis, without following the same donors.

These same data were also listed under a study on yellow fever vaccine responses in identical twins. That investigation notes: Twin vaccine T cell responses reportedly seemed partly convergent, partly personalized.

This sequence joins TRBV7-6 and TRBJ1-2, with D perhaps TRBD1 (5 bases). The specimen sequenced was PBMCs. The clonotype was recovered from a woman between 18 and 29 years old in good health. The DNA for the CDR3 is TGTGCCAGCAGCCCAATGGGGCAGGGAGGTGGCTACACCTTC. Residues: CASSPMGQGGGYTF. Full variable domain (rest looked up from reference TRBV7-6 and TRBJ1-2): GAGVSQSPRYKVTKRGQDVALRCDPISGHVSLYWYRQALGQGPEFLTYFNYEAQQDKSGLPNDRFSAERPEGSISTLTIQRTEQRDSAMYRCASSPMGQGGGYTFGSGTRLTVV.